The T cell receptor beta chain under discussion was sequenced for a study of technical replicates of blood from several donors. CDR3 length: 12 amino acids. Germline CDR1 reads LGHNT; CDR2 reads FRNRAP. Trimming removed 1 base at V and 3 bases at J, with 3 bases between. Assay used: immunoSEQ multiplex PCR; TCRdb lists only in-frame clones, some missing. The sample has some 74,000 clones, about 89% seen once. Sequences were obtained from T cells isolated from PBMCs. The rearrangement uses TRBV12-5 and TRBJ1-2; D ambiguous. The sequence was collected from a human donor in good health. CDR3 sequence reads: CASGLGDYGYTF. CDR3 coding DNA: TGTGCTAGTGGTTTGGGAGACTATGGCTACACCTTC.